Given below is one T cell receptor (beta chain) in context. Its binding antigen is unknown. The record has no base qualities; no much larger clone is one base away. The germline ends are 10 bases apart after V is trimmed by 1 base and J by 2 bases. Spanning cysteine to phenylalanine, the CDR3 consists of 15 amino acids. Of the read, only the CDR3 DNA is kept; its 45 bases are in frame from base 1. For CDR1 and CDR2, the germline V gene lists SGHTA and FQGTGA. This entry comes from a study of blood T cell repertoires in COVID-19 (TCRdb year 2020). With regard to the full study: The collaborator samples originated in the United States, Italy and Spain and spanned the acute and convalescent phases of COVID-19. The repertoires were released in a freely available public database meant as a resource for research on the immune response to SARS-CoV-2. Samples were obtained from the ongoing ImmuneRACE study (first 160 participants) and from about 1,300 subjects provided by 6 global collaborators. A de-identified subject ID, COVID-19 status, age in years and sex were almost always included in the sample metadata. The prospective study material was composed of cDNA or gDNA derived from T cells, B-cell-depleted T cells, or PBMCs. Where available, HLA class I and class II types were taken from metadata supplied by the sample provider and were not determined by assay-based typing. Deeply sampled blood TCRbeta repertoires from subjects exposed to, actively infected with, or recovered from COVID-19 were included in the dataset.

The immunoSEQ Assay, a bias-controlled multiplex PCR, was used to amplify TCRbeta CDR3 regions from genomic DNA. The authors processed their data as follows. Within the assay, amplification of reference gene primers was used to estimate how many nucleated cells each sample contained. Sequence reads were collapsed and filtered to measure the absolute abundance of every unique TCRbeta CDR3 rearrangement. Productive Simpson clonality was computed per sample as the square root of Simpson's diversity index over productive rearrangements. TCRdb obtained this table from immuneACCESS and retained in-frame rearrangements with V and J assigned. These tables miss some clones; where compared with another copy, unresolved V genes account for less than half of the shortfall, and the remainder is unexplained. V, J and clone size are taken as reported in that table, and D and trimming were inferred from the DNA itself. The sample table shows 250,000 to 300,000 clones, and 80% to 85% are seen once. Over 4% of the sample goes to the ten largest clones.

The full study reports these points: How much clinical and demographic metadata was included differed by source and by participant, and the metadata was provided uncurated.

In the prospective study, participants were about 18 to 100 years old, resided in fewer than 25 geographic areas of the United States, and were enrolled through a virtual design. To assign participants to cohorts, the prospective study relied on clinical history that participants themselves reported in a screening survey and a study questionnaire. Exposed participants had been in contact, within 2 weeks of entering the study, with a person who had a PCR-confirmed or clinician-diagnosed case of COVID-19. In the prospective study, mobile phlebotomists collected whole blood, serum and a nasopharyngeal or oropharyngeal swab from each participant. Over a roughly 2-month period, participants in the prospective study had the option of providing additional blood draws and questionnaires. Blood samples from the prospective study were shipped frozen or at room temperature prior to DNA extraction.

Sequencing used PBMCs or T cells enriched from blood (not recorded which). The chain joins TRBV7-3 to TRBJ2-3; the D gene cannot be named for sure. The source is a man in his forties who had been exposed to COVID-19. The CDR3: CASSLNGGYTDTQYF. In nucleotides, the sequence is TGTGCCAGCAGCTTAAACGGCGGTTACACAGATACGCAGTATTTT. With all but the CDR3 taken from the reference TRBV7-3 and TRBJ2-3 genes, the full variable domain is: GAGVSQTPSNKVTEKGKYVELRCDPISGHTALYWYRQSLGQGPEFLIYFQGTGAADDSGLPNDRFFAVRPEGSVSTLKIQRTERGDSAVYLCASSLNGGYTDTQYFGPGTRLTVL.